The 24 T cell receptor beta chains below were found in one sample sequenced in a study of blood T cell repertoires in COVID-19. Clones were read by immunoSEQ multiplex PCR, and TCRdb kept only the in-frame ones, dropping some. The sample shows approximately 150,000 clones, approximately 80% of them seen only once. The sequencing input was peripheral blood. These receptors came from a woman aged 60-70 years with acute or convalescent COVID-19.

J is TRBJ2-7 and V is TRBV30; possible D gene TRBD1, 6 bases. The CDR3 covers 14 residues. V was trimmed by 0 bases and J by 3 bases, leaving 12 bases between them. CDR1 and CDR2 from the germline V gene are GTSNPN and SVGIG (reference sequence). CDR3 coding DNA: TGTGCCTGGAGTGTAGGGGGATACATCTACGAGCAGTACTTC. Encoded protein: CAWSVGGYIYEQYF.

The chain couples TRBV27 to TRBJ2-7, with D tentatively TRBD1 (6 bases). V lost 4 bases and J 2 bases, leaving 9 bases between the germline ends. Germline CDR1 and CDR2: MNHEY and SMNVEV (reference sequence). The CDR3 runs 13 residues. The CDR3 DNA is TGTGCCAGCAGTTCCGGGACACCCTACGAGCAGTACTTC. This translates into CASSSGTPYEQYF.

The chain uses TRBV18 and TRBJ1-1, with D maybe TRBD1 (6 bases). The CDR3 spans 16 residues. Trimming took off 4 bases at V and 2 bases at J, with 17 bases between the two ends. Germline-derived CDR1 and CDR2 are KGHSH and LQKENI. CDR3 sequence reads: CASSLQLGGANTEAFF. The CDR3 region has the DNA TGTGCCAGCTCACTCCAACTAGGGGGGGCAAACACTGAAGCTTTCTTT.

This clone was seen a few times. The rearrangement uses TRBV25-1 and TRBJ2-2; TRBD1 might be the D (6 bases). The germline CDR1 and CDR2 sequences are MGHDK and SYGVNS. This CDR3 comprises 15 residues. V was shortened by 5 bases and J by 7 bases, with 17 bases between the two germline ends. CDR3 DNA sequence: TGTGCCAGCAGTTCGGACAGCCCTTCGGGCGGGGAGCTGTTTTTT. This encodes CASSSDSPSGGELFF.

The rearrangement links TRBV19 to TRBJ2-4, with 8 positions matching TRBD1. CDR1 is LNHDA and CDR2 is SQIVND in the germline V gene (reference sequence). CDR3 size: 13 residues. Trimming cost V 5 bases and J 12 bases; bases outside gene matches: 9. CDR3 loop: CASSSNQGAGQYF. The CDR3 nucleotides read TGTGCCAGTAGTTCAAACCAGGGGGCTGGTCAGTACTTC.

The chain employs TRBV30 and TRBJ2-1; 7 nucleotides align to TRBD2. The V gene's germline CDR1 is GTSNPN and CDR2 SVGIG (reference sequence). With V trimmed by 2 bases and J by 9 bases, 13 bases remained unmatched. The CDR3 sequence is 15 residues long. The CDR3 sequence: CAWSPLGQPGGEQFF. The CDR3, as DNA: TGTGCCTGGAGTCCCCTGGGGCAGCCGGGGGGTGAGCAGTTCTTC.

This sequence joins TRBV9 and TRBJ1-2; D unresolved. V was shortened by 0 bases and J by 8 bases, with 14 bases between the two germline ends. Per germline, CDR1 SGDLS and CDR2 YYNGEE. CDR3 length: 14 amino acids. CDR3 DNA: TGTGCCAGCAGCGTAGGGACGTCGACGGGAGGCTACACCTTC. Its translation: CASSVGTSTGGYTF.

The chain is built from TRBV9 and TRBJ2-7, with 10 bases lining up with TRBD1. V shed 3 bases, J shed 6 bases, and the junction held 3 bases outside the gene matches. Germline V gives CDR1 SGDLS, CDR2 YYNGEE. The CDR3 runs to 13 residues. This CDR3 is CASSGGQGTEQYF. CDR3 nucleotide sequence: TGTGCCAGCAGCGGGGGACAGGGGACCGAGCAGTACTTC.

V gene TRBV28 combines with J gene TRBJ2-7; the D gene is possibly TRBD1 (5 bases). V dropped 3 bases and J dropped 6 bases, with 6 bases sitting between them. This CDR3 has 11 residues. Germline V gene sequence: CDR1 MDHEN, CDR2 SYDVKM. CDR3 amino acids: CASSFGAEQYF. The CDR3 DNA reads TGTGCCAGCAGTTTTGGGGCCGAGCAGTACTTC. The whole variable domain, filled in from reference TRBV28 and TRBJ2-7, reads DVKVTQSSRYLVKRTGEKVFLECVQDMDHENMFWYRQDPGLGLRLIYFSYDVKMKEKGDIPEGYSVSREKKERFSLILESASTNQTSMYLCASSFGAEQYFGPGTRLTVT.

The V gene is TRBV25-1, the J gene TRBJ2-7; TRBD2 is a possible D gene (6 bases). The CDR3 is 17 amino acids. Per germline, CDR1 MGHDK and CDR2 SYGVNS. Between the trimmed V and J ends, which lost 1 base and 3 bases, there was a span of 19 bases. CDR3 protein: CASSELGKEGPLYEQYF. The CDR3 DNA follows: TGTGCCAGCAGTGAATTAGGGAAGGAGGGCCCCCTCTACGAGCAGTACTTC.

The V call is TRBV7-8, the J call TRBJ2-7, with TRBD2 matching over 7 bases. CDR3 length: 17 amino acids. Per germline, CDR1 SGHVS and CDR2 FQNEAQ. V was pared by 1 base and J by 2 bases, with 11 bases of the junction left unmatched. The CDR3 here is CASSLVTGRELTYEQYF. Here the CDR3 DNA reads TGTGCCAGCAGCTTAGTGACCGGGCGGGAGCTCACCTACGAGCAGTACTTC.

V gene TRBV5-5 combines with J gene TRBJ2-7, with D possibly TRBD1 on 5 matching bases. This CDR3 is 15 amino acids long. The ends were cut back, 1 base at V and 1 base at J, with 12 bases in the middle. The germline CDR1 and CDR2 sequences are SGHKS and YYEKEE (reference sequence). The CDR3 loop reads CASSLRNQGSYEQYF. For the CDR3, the DNA is TGTGCCAGCAGCTTGCGAAACCAGGGTTCCTACGAGCAGTACTTC.

The chain joins TRBV4-1 to TRBJ1-4, with unresolved D. Between the trimmed V and J ends, which lost 1 base and 4 bases, there was a span of 10 bases. Germline V gene lookup returns CDR1 MGHRA and CDR2 YSYEKL. CDR3 size: 15 residues. CDR3 sequence reads: CASSQAARSNEKLFF. CDR3 sequence (DNA): TGCGCCAGCAGCCAAGCCGCTAGGAGTAATGAAAAACTGTTTTTT.

This clone was counted once. V gene TRBV15 combines with J gene TRBJ2-5, with 10 bases identical to TRBD2. The CDR3 runs 16 residues. Germline V gene lookup returns CDR1 LNHNV and CDR2 YYDKDF (reference sequence). After removal of 8 bases from V and 1 base from J, the junction contained 10 bases not matched to a gene. The CDR3 loop reads CATQARSGRAQETQYF. Written as DNA, the CDR3 is TGTGCCACCCAGGCCCGAAGCGGGAGGGCCCAAGAGACCCAGTACTTC.

CDR3 nucleotides: TGTGCCAGCAGCTTGGCTTTGTACAATGAGCAGTTCTTC. Encoded protein: CASSLALYNEQFF. V is TRBV5-8 and J is TRBJ2-1, with D uncertain. The CDR3 consists of 13 residues. The germline V gene has CDR1 SGHTS and CDR2 YDEGEE. V lost 0 bases and J 4 bases, leaving 5 bases between the germline ends.

This clone was seen a handful of times. The chain has TRBV28 and TRBJ2-7; D is possibly TRBD1 (6 bases). This CDR3 comprises 14 residues. Germline loops: CDR1 MDHEN, CDR2 SYDVKM. V lost 6 bases, J lost 0 bases, and 12 bases lay in between. The CDR3 spells CASRPWDNSYEQYF. DNA of the CDR3: TGTGCCAGCAGGCCATGGGACAACTCCTACGAGCAGTACTTC.

V usage is TRBV7-9 and J usage is TRBJ1-1; 8 nucleotides align to TRBD1. The germline V gene encodes CDR1 SEHNR and CDR2 FQNEAQ (reference sequence). CDR3 length equals 16 residues. V lost 3 bases, J lost 1 base, and 7 bases stayed unmatched. CDR3 nucleotide sequence: TGTGCCAGCAGCTTGCTAGCCGGGACAGGGAACACTGAAGCTTTCTTT. Its translation is CASSLLAGTGNTEAFF.

The chain uses TRBV19 and TRBJ2-5; 10 bases line up with TRBD2. Unmatched junction bases numbered 8, after V lost 2 bases and J lost 5 bases. CDR3 length: 16 residues. CDR1 is LNHDA and CDR2 is SQIVND in the germline V gene (reference sequence). The CDR3 DNA sequence: TGTGCCAGTAGTATAAGGGCAGCGGGAGGGCCGGAGACCCAGTACTTC. Residues: CASSIRAAGGPETQYF.

In its sample, this clone was seen a few times. The rearrangement links TRBV7-3 to TRBJ2-7; TRBD2 matches at 12 bases. V shed 10 bases and J 7 bases; nucleotides not matched to a gene: 11. The CDR3 has 14 residues. Germline CDR1 SGHTA, CDR2 FQGTGA. CDR3 sequence reads: CATSPTSGSKEQYF. The CDR3 DNA sequence: TGTGCCACCTCTCCGACTAGCGGGAGTAAGGAGCAGTACTTC.

The gene calls are TRBV9 and TRBJ1-2; D may be TRBD1 (5 bases). V lost 6 bases, J lost 5 bases, and 11 bases lay in between. The CDR3 is 12 amino acids. Germline assignment: CDR1 SGDLS and CDR2 YYNGEE. The CDR3 DNA sequence: TGTGCCAGCACCAGGGAAACATATGGCTACACCTTC. Its translation: CASTRETYGYTF.

This rearrangement joins TRBV9 to TRBJ1-3; 8 bases are a match to TRBD1. Germline values: CDR1 SGDLS, CDR2 YYNGEE. The CDR3 loop spans 16 amino acids. Trimming took 6 bases from V and 3 from J; bases not matched to a gene: 11. The CDR3 loop is CASNAGGTGVGNTIYF. As DNA, the CDR3 is TGTGCCAGCAACGCGGGCGGGACAGGCGTTGGAAACACCATATATTTT.

The chain uses TRBV11-1 and TRBJ2-1, with 9 bases matching TRBD1. The length of the CDR3 is 15 residues. V trimming: 5 bases; J trimming: 4 bases; junction bases outside the gene matches: 6. Germline CDR1 reads SGHAT; CDR2 reads FQDESV (reference sequence). In DNA form, the CDR3 reads TGTGCCAGCAGCCCCCACAGGGGGCGTTACAATGAGCAGTTCTTC. Translating gives CASSPHRGRYNEQFF.

The V call is TRBV18, the J call TRBJ1-6; no definite D call. Trimming pared 1 base from V and 8 bases from J, leaving 15 bases between. Germline V gene data show CDR1 as KGHSH and CDR2 as LQKENI. The length of the CDR3 is 16 residues. CDR3 nucleotides: TGTGCCAGCTCACCACTCCCGGGTATAAGAGATTCACCCCTCCACTTT. As protein: CASSPLPGIRDSPLHF.

The chain recombines TRBV7-9 with TRBJ2-1; no clear D. Trimming pared 1 base from V and 1 base from J, leaving 14 bases between. This CDR3 has 17 residues. In germline, CDR1 is SEHNR, CDR2 FQNEAQ (reference sequence). CDR3 amino acids: CASSLVGRLVSYNEQFF. CDR3 nucleotide sequence: TGTGCCAGCAGCTTAGTAGGCAGGCTTGTTTCCTACAATGAGCAGTTCTTC.